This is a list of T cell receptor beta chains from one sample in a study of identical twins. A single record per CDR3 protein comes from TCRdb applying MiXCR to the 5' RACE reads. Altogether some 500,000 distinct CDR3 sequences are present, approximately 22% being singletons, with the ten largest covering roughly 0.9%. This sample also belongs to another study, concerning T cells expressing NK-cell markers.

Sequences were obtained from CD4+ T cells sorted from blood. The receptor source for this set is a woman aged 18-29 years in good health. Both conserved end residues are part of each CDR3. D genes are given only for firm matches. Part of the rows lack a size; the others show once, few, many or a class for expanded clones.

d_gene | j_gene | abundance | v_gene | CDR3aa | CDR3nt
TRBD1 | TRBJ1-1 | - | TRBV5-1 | CATTSGTVNTEAFF | TGCGCCACTACGTCCGGGACAGTTAACACTGAAGCTTTCTTT
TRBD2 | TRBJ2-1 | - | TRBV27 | CASRTSGRDNEQFF | TGTGCCAGCAGGACTAGCGGGAGGGACAATGAGCAGTTCTTC
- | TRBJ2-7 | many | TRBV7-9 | CASSLDIVGKTYEQYF | TGTGCCAGCAGCTTAGATATAGTCGGGAAAACCTACGAGCAGTACTTC
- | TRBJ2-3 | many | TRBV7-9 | CASSLSTDTQYF | TGTGCCAGCAGTTTGAGCACAGATACGCAGTATTTT
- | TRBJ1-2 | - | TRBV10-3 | CAISVGVAYGYTF | TGTGCCATCAGTGTAGGGGTTGCCTATGGCTACACCTTC
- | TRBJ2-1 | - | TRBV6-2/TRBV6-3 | CASRTPGGYYNEQFF | TGTGCCAGCAGGACACCCGGGGGTTACTACAATGAGCAGTTCTTC
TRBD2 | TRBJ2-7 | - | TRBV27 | CASSTLTSGGRSYEQYF | TGTGCCAGCAGTACCCTAACTAGCGGGGGGCGATCCTACGAGCAGTACTTC
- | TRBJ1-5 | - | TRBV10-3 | CAISELAQGNQPQHF | TGTGCCATCAGTGAGTTAGCCCAGGGAAATCAGCCCCAGCATTTT
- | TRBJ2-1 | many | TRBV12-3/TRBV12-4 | CASSLSSATYNEQFF | TGTGCCAGCAGTTTATCCTCCGCCACCTACAATGAGCAGTTCTTC
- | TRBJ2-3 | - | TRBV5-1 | CATKRDSTDTQYF | TGCGCCACAAAAAGGGACTCCACAGATACGCAGTATTTT
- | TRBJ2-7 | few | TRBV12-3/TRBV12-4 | CASSLGSRALTYEQYF | TGTGCCAGCAGTCTTGGAAGCAGGGCCCTTACCTACGAGCAGTACTTC
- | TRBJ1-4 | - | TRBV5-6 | CASSPQTEANEKLFF | TGTGCCAGCAGCCCCCAGACAGAAGCTAATGAAAAACTGTTTTTT
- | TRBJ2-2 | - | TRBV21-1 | CASSSLPDANTGELFF | TGTGCCAGCAGCAGTCTCCCCGACGCGAACACCGGGGAGCTGTTTTTT
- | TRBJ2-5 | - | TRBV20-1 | CSAVGGTQYF | TGCAGTGCTGTGGGTGGGACCCAGTACTTC
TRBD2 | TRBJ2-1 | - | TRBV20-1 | CSAPTLPGLPFYNEQFF | TGCAGTGCTCCTACCCTCCCGGGACTACCTTTCTACAATGAGCAGTTCTTC
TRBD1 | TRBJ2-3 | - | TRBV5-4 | CASSQPGTGATDTQYF | TGTGCCAGCAGCCAACCCGGGACAGGTGCTACAGATACGCAGTATTTT
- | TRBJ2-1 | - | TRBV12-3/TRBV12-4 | CASSFASSYNEQFF | TGTGCCAGCAGTTTTGCTAGCTCCTACAATGAGCAGTTCTTC
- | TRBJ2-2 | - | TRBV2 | CASSRGELFF | TGTGCCAGCAGTCGGGGGGAGCTGTTTTTT
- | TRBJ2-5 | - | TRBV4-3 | CASSQAGVPETQYF | TGCGCCAGCAGCCAAGCAGGAGTGCCCGAGACCCAGTACTTC
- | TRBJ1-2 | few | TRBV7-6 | CASSLEAGTYGYTF | TGTGCCAGCAGCTTAGAAGCAGGTACCTATGGCTACACCTTC
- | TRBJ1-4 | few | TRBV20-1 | CSAGSVATNEKLFF | TGCAGTGCTGGATCTGTGGCAACTAATGAAAAACTGTTTTTT
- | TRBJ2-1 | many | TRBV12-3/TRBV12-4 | CASKASDFLGEQFF | TGTGCCAGCAAAGCCAGCGACTTTTTGGGGGAGCAGTTCTTC
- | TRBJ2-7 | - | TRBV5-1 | CASSLSPGDNEQYF | TGCGCCAGCAGCTTGTCCCCGGGGGACAACGAGCAGTACTTC
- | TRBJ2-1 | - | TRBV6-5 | CASSYGQRWGEQFF | TGTGCCAGCAGTTACGGACAGCGGTGGGGTGAGCAGTTCTTC
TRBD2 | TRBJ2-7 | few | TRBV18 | CASSSLASREVHEQYF | TGTGCCAGCTCATCCTTAGCTAGCCGGGAGGTCCACGAGCAGTACTTC
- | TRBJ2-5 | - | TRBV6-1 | CASSLDGGLQETQYF | TGTGCCAGCAGCCTCGACGGGGGGCTCCAAGAGACCCAGTACTTC
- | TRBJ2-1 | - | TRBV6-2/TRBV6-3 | CASIPSAGRIYNEQFF | TGTGCCAGCATCCCCTCGGCGGGGCGGATATACAATGAGCAGTTCTTC
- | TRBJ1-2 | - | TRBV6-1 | CASSDPGGYGYTF | TGTGCCAGCAGTGACCCGGGGGGCTATGGCTACACCTTC
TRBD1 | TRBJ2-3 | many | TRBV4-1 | CASSQTGDNTDTQYF | TGCGCCAGCAGCCAAACAGGGGACAACACAGATACGCAGTATTTT
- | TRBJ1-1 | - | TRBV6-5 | CASSYGGGKAFF | TGTGCCAGCAGTTACGGGGGGGGCAAAGCTTTCTTT
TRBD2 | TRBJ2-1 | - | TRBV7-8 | CASSSQTSGTYNEQFF | TGTGCCAGCAGCTCACAGACTAGCGGGACCTACAATGAGCAGTTCTTC
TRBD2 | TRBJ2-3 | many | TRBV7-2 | CASSEGLAGTTDTQYF | TGTGCCAGCAGCGAAGGACTAGCGGGAACCACAGATACGCAGTATTTT
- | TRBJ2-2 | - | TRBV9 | CASSVEVRGNGELFF | TGTGCCAGCAGCGTAGAAGTTAGGGGGAACGGGGAGCTGTTTTTT
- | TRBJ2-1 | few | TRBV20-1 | CSATAGPSYNEQFF | TGCAGTGCTACGGCGGGACCATCCTACAATGAGCAGTTCTTC
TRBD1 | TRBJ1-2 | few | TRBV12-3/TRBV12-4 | CASSFLTGGRDGYTF | TGTGCCAGCAGTTTCCTGACAGGGGGCAGGGATGGCTACACCTTC
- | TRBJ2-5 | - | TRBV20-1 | CSARPGPQETQYF | TGCAGTGCTAGACCGGGACCTCAAGAGACCCAGTACTTC
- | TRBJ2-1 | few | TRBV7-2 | CASSSKTGGTHEQFF | TGTGCCAGCAGCTCAAAGACTGGCGGGACCCATGAGCAGTTCTTC
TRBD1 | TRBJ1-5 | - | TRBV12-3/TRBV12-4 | CASSNTGGGQPQHF | TGTGCCAGCAGTAACACAGGGGGAGGTCAGCCCCAGCATTTT
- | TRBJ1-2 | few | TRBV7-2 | CASSSPPGARGYTF | TGTGCCAGCAGCTCCCCACCGGGGGCGAGGGGCTACACCTTC
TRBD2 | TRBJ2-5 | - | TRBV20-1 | CSARDPAAGGQETQYF | TGCAGTGCTAGAGATCCTGCGGCGGGGGGGCAAGAGACCCAGTACTTC
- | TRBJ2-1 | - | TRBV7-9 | CASSWAQSSYNEQFF | TGTGCCAGCAGCTGGGCACAAAGCTCCTACAATGAGCAGTTCTTC
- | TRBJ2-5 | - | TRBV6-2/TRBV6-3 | CASEKESQETQYF | TGTGCCAGCGAGAAGGAGAGTCAAGAGACCCAGTACTTC
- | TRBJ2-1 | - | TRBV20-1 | CSAGRDYNEQFF | TGCAGTGCTGGCCGGGACTACAATGAGCAGTTCTTC
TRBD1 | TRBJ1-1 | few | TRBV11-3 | CASSSTGANTEAFF | TGTGCCAGCAGCTCTACAGGGGCGAACACTGAAGCTTTCTTT
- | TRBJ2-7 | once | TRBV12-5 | CASGLYQLRDSYEQYF | TGTGCTAGTGGTTTGTACCAGCTCCGGGACTCCTACGAGCAGTACTTC
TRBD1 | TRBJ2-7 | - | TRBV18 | CASSPSLDRVDEQYF | TGTGCCAGCTCACCCTCGTTGGACAGGGTAGACGAGCAGTACTTC
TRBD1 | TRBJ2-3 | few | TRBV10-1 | CASSMGTGDPYTQYF | TGCGCCAGCTCAATGGGGACAGGGGACCCTTATACGCAGTATTTT
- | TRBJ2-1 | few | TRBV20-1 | CSAASSYNEQFF | TGCAGTGCGGCCAGCTCCTACAATGAGCAGTTCTTC
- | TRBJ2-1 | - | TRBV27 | CASSSPGTATSYNEQFF | TGTGCCAGCAGTTCCCCCGGGACTGCCACGTCGTACAATGAGCAGTTCTTC
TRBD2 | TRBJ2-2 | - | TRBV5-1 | CASRRRAGGTGELFF | TGCGCCAGCAGACGACGGGCGGGAGGCACCGGGGAGCTGTTTTTT
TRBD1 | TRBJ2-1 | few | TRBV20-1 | CSARDMGQGARGEQFF | TGCAGTGCTAGAGATATGGGACAGGGGGCGCGGGGTGAGCAGTTCTTC
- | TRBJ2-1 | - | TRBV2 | CALRLNEQFF | TGTGCCCTGAGACTAAATGAGCAGTTCTTC
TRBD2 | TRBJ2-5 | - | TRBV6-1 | CASSWRGAALETQYF | TGTGCCAGCAGCTGGCGGGGGGCCGCTCTTGAGACCCAGTACTTC
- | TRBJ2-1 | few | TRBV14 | CASSAPGGQREQFF | TGTGCCAGCAGCGCCCCGGGTGGTCAGCGTGAGCAGTTCTTC
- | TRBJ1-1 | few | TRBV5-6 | CASRSYGVVKNTEAFF | TGTGCCAGCAGGTCGTACGGGGTAGTGAAGAACACTGAAGCTTTCTTT
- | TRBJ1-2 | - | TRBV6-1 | CASSRTGPLHYGYTF | TGTGCCAGCAGTCGAACTGGACCGCTTCACTATGGCTACACCTTC
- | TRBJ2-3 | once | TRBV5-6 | CAMSPRPQTMQYF | TGTGCCATGAGCCCCAGACCGCAAACCATGCAGTATTTT